Listed below are T cell receptor beta chains from one sample, sequenced in a study of cytomegalovirus exposure and HLA in healthy donors. The method was immunoSEQ multiplex PCR; TCRdb's version includes in-frame clones alone and lacks a portion of them. The repertoire holds roughly 43,000 clones, with 70% to 80% as singletons. The sample was PBMCs. The receptors here all came from a man aged 30 to 45 in good health and CMV-seronegative. The CDR3 runs from the conserved cysteine through the conserved F or W. A D gene is named only where the DNA matches it firmly. Expanded clones are given a class, and other clones once, few, many or no size at all.

V	J	D	size	DNA	CDR3
TRBV11-2	TRBJ2-1	TRBD2	once	TGTGCCAGCAGCTCCCGTACTAGCGGGTGGGGGCATGAGCAGTTCTTC	CASSSRTSGWGHEQFF
TRBV27	TRBJ2-7	.	.	TGTGCCAGCAGTGCTTACAGGGGACTCTCCTACGAGCAGTACTTC	CASSAYRGLSYEQYF
TRBV10-3	TRBJ1-5	.	.	TGTGCCATCAGTGAAGGAGATCAGCCCCAGCATTTT	CAISEGDQPQHF
TRBV4-3	TRBJ2-2	.	.	TGCGCCAGCAGCCAAGGTCGGTTCGGTATTGGTCCCACCGGGGAGCTGTTTTTT	CASSQGRFGIGPTGELFF
TRBV19	TRBJ1-6	.	.	TGTGCCAGTAATGATTGGGACAATGATAATTCACCCCTCCACTTT	CASNDWDNDNSPLHF
TRBV4-3	TRBJ2-2	TRBD2	few	TGCGCCAGCAGCCAAGGCAGCGGGATTGGGGAGCTGTTTTTT	CASSQGSGIGELFF
TRBV7-9	TRBJ2-3	.	.	TGTGCCAGCAGCCAGACTAGTTCGCCAGATACGCAGTATTTT	CASSQTSSPDTQYF
TRBV14	TRBJ2-5	.	once	TGTGCCAGCAGCCATCGTAAAAAGGTGAGGGAGACCCAGTACTTC	CASSHRKKVRETQYF
TRBV27	TRBJ2-1	.	.	TGTGCCAGCAGTTGGAACCTAAGGGGAGAGCAGTTCTTC	CASSWNLRGEQFF
TRBV5-4	TRBJ2-3	TRBD2	.	TGTGCCAGCAGCTTATTACGGACTAGCGGGAGAGGACTCACAGATACGCAGTATTTT	CASSLLRTSGRGLTDTQYF
TRBV19	TRBJ2-5	.	once	TGTGCCAGTAGTCCACAGGACCAAGAGACCCAGTACTTC	CASSPQDQETQYF
TRBV14	TRBJ1-6	TRBD1	.	TGTGCCAGCAGCGCCGTACAGGGGAAGAATTCACCCCTCCACTTT	CASSAVQGKNSPLHF
TRBV7-9	TRBJ1-6	.	.	TGTGCCAGCAGCTTAGATCCGGGTGGTTCACCCCTCCACTTT	CASSLDPGGSPLHF
TRBV18	TRBJ2-5	TRBD2	.	TGTGCCAGCTCACTTACCACTAGCGCCGCAGAGACCCAGTACTTC	CASSLTTSAAETQYF
TRBV19	TRBJ1-2	.	.	TGTGCCAGTAGTAACAACAGACGCTATGGCTACACCTTC	CASSNNRRYGYTF
TRBV5-1	TRBJ1-1	TRBD1	.	TGCGCCAGCAGCCCGCTGACAGGGGAGAACACTGAAGCTTTCTTT	CASSPLTGENTEAFF
TRBV18	TRBJ2-1	.	.	TGTGCCAGCTCACCGGACAAGGCGAAGGACAATGAGCAGTTCTTC	CASSPDKAKDNEQFF
TRBV5-6	TRBJ1-1	.	.	TGCGCCAGCAGCTTATCCAGTCTCGGGGTGGGAACTGAAGCTTTCTTT	CASSLSSLGVGTEAFF
TRBV19	TRBJ1-1	TRBD1	.	TGTGCCAGTAGTACAGGGGGCGCAGCTTTCTTT	CASSTGGAAFF
TRBV10-1	TRBJ2-7	TRBD2	.	TGCGCCAGCAGTGTTATACGTCCTAGCGGGTCGGGGGCTTCCTCCTACGAGCAGTACTTC	CASSVIRPSGSGASSYEQYF
TRBV28	TRBJ1-2	.	few	TGTGCCAGCAGGGGGAGTCTCGTTTTCCCCTACTACACCTTC	CASRGSLVFPYYTF
TRBV5-8	TRBJ1-5	.	.	TGTGCCAGCAGCCCAGTACGGAGAAATCAGCCCCAGCATTTT	CASSPVRRNQPQHF
TRBV4-1	TRBJ2-7	TRBD1	.	TGCGCCAGCAGCCAAGTTGTCGGGACAGCTTCCCTCGAGCAGTACTTC	CASSQVVGTASLEQYF
TRBV2	TRBJ2-5	.	.	TGTGCCAGCAGTGAAAACCGGGATCAAGAGACCCAGTACTTC	CASSENRDQETQYF
TRBV19	TRBJ1-2	.	.	TGTGCCAGTAGTATAGGCCGCAGGGATCTGGGCTACACCTTC	CASSIGRRDLGYTF
TRBV30	TRBJ2-2	TRBD2	.	TGTGCCTGGACGGCGGGAGAGTATACCGGGGAGCTGTTTTTT	CAWTAGEYTGELFF
TRBV2	TRBJ2-1	TRBD1	.	TGTGCCAGCAGTGAAGCCGGGACAGGATTTCATGAGCAGTTCTTC	CASSEAGTGFHEQFF
TRBV27	TRBJ1-2	.	.	TGTGCCAGCAGTTTATCGGCAGGGGACGTATCTAACTATGGCTACACCTTC	CASSLSAGDVSNYGYTF
TRBV27	TRBJ2-2	.	.	TGTGCCAGCAGTTTATCCCGCGGGACTGCGAACACCGGGGAGCTGTTTTTT	CASSLSRGTANTGELFF
TRBV5-6	TRBJ2-6	.	.	TGTGCCAGCAGCTCTAAACGCACTGGGGCCAACGTCCTGACTTTC	CASSSKRTGANVLTF
TRBV19	TRBJ2-7	TRBD2	.	TGTGCCAGTAGTCCAGCGGGGGACTACGAGCAGTACTTC	CASSPAGDYEQYF